The 9 T cell receptor beta chains below were found in one sample sequenced in a study of regulatory T cells in long-lasting Graves disease. Library construction for TCR beta used iRepertoire HTBI primers and Arm-PCR of CDR3 regions. Each CDR3 protein gets one entry after TCRdb re-called the multiplex PCR reads with MiXCR. The sample lists roughly 220,000 distinct CDR3 sequences, 15% to 20% occurring once. The time point is: newly diagnosed GD, antithyroid drugs for less than 3 months. The TCR library used RNA extracted from PBMCs. This sample comprised peripheral blood mononuclear cells (PBMCs), obtained at new diagnosis, from a patient treated with antithyroid drugs. The receptors derive from a female donor with Graves disease.

The chain joins TRBV28 to TRBJ1-2; D uncertain. Trimming pared 1 base from V and 4 bases from J, leaving 10 bases between. The CDR3 length is 14 residues. CDR1 and CDR2 (germline): MDHEN, SYDVKM. CDR3 in amino acids: CASSLSMGGYGYTF. CDR3 nucleotides: TGTGCCAGCAGTTTATCGATGGGAGGCTATGGCTACACCTTC.

This clonotype was seen ten or more times. This chain joins TRBV24-1 and TRBJ1-1; D call uncertain. Per germline, CDR1 KGHDR and CDR2 SFDVKD. The CDR3 extends over 12 amino acids. V shed 5 bases and J shed 5 bases, with 8 bases lying between them. The chain's CDR3 is CATSAGSTEAFF. The CDR3, as DNA: TGTGCCACCAGTGCGGGGTCGACTGAAGCTTTCTTT.

This clonotype was seen ten or more times. This chain links TRBV14 with TRBJ2-2; a possible D gene is TRBD1 (5 bases). V dropped 0 bases and J dropped 0 bases, with 11 bases sitting between them. Germline CDR1 SGHDN, CDR2 FVKESK. This CDR3 is 17 amino acids long. As DNA, the CDR3 is TGTGCCAGCAGCCAAGATCGGACACATCCGAACACCGGGGAGCTGTTTTTT. Its translation is CASSQDRTHPNTGELFF.

A note on this clonotype: The germline gene is not matched at one end of the junction; a read error may be the cause. This chain connects TRBV18 to TRBJ2-5; 10 bases are a match to TRBD2. The CDR3 covers 17 residues. Germline loops: CDR1 KGHSH, CDR2 LQKENI. As DNA, the CDR3 is TGTGCCAGCTCTCCACCGCGGACTAGCGGACGACAAGAGACCCAGTACTTC. Residues: CASSPPRTSGRQETQYF.

This clonotype was seen repeatedly, ten times or more. The chain recombines TRBV18 with TRBJ1-5; no firm D call. The CDR3 is made up of 14 amino acids. The ends were cut back, 3 bases at V and 1 base at J, with 7 bases in the middle. The germline V gene encodes CDR1 KGHSH and CDR2 LQKENI. DNA of the CDR3: TGTGCCAGCTCACCCCGACAAAGCAATCAGCCCCAGCATTTT. Encoded protein: CASSPRQSNQPQHF. Looking up the rest from reference TRBV18 and TRBJ1-5 gives the full variable domain: NAGVMQNPRHLVRRRGQEARLRCSPMKGHSHVYWYRQLPEEGLKFMVYLQKENIIDESGMPKERFSAEFPKEGPSILRIQQVVRGDSAAYFCASSPRQSNQPQHFGDGTRLSIL.

This clonotype was picked up many times. The V call is TRBV18, the J call TRBJ1-3; D gene uncertain. Germline loops: CDR1 KGHSH, CDR2 LQKENI. The CDR3 spans 16 residues. V lost 6 bases and J lost 1, with 16 bases in between. The DNA of the CDR3 is TGTGCCAGCTCTCTTGGACCTCCCGGGTCTGGAAACACCATATATTTT. Translated: CASSLGPPGSGNTIYF. Together with reference TRBV18 and TRBJ1-3, the CDR3 gives the full variable domain: NAGVMQNPRHLVRRRGQEARLRCSPMKGHSHVYWYRQLPEEGLKFMVYLQKENIIDESGMPKERFSAEFPKEGPSILRIQQVVRGDSAAYFCASSLGPPGSGNTIYFGEGSWLTVV.

This clonotype came up many times. This chain connects TRBV18 to TRBJ1-2; D gene ambiguous. CDR3 length equals 14 residues. Between the trimmed V and J ends, which lost 4 bases and 3 bases, there was a span of 12 bases. CDR1 and CDR2 from the germline V gene are KGHSH and LQKENI. The CDR3 protein is CASSQNTGDYGYTF. The CDR3 DNA is TGTGCCAGCTCACAAAATACCGGGGACTATGGCTACACCTTC.

Ten or more counts support this clonotype. V and J are TRBV6-1 and TRBJ1-5; no definite D call. CDR1 MNHNS and CDR2 SASEGT come from the germline V gene. Trimming took 1 base from V and 3 from J, leaving 7 bases between them. The CDR3 consists of 14 residues. In DNA, the CDR3 is TGTGCCAGCAGTGAAGGGACCTCCAATCAGCCCCAGCATTTT. Translated: CASSEGTSNQPQHF.

This clonotype was counted at least ten times. The rearrangement links TRBV6-5 to TRBJ1-2; D uncertain. V shed 2 bases and J shed 3 bases, with 13 bases lying between them. The germline gives CDR1 MNHEY, CDR2 SVGAGI. This CDR3 spans 15 amino acids. The CDR3 DNA reads TGTGCCAGCAGTTACCTTCCGGAGGCGTACTATGGCTACACCTTC. This gives the protein CASSYLPEAYYGYTF.